Sequencing of this TCR beta chain was carried out in a study of identical twins. Worth noting for this clonotype: Its antigen is currently unknown.

Study-wide results and caveats: Out-of-frame alpha sequences shared by twins were enriched for low generation probability. Conclusions were based on cross-sectional statistical analysis, without following the same donors. Diverse VJ usage suggested most zero-insertion clonotypes were not invariant T cells.

Via MiXCR, TCRdb re-called the 5' RACE reads, giving one row per CDR3 protein. Of a few hundred thousand distinct CDR3 sequences listed, about 10% are singletons. CDR3 length: 15 residues. Per germline, CDR1 SSHAT and CDR2 FNYEAQ (reference sequence). V trimming: 5 bases; J trimming: 3 bases; junction bases outside the gene matches: 6. The chain combines TRBV7-7 with TRBJ2-1, with TRBD2 matching 8 bases. Sequencing was carried out using memory T cells sorted from blood. This TCR was recovered from a man aged 50-59 years in good health. CDR3 DNA: TGTGCCAGCAGCGAGGGGGGACTAGGCTACAATGAGCAGTTCTTC. This translates into CASSEGGLGYNEQFF.